The TCR beta chain under discussion was sequenced for a study of blood T cell repertoires in COVID-19 (dated by TCRdb to 2020 to 2021). Looking at the study overall: Samples from collaborators originated in the United States, Italy and Spain and spanned both the acute and convalescent phases of COVID-19. HLA class I and class II types, where available, came from metadata supplied by the sample provider rather than from assay-based typing. Sample metadata almost always included a de-identified subject ID, COVID-19 status, age in years and sex. Samples were obtained from the ongoing ImmuneRACE study (first 160 participants) and from about 1,300 subjects provided by 6 global collaborators. The repertoires were made available in a free public database intended to serve as a resource for research on the immune response to SARS-CoV-2. The prospective study material was composed of cDNA or gDNA derived from T cells, B-cell-depleted T cells, or PBMCs. The dataset comprised deeply sampled blood TCRbeta repertoires from subjects exposed to, actively infected with, or recovered from COVID-19. Findings and caveats that apply to the study as a whole: The amount of clinical and demographic metadata varied by source and participant and was provided uncurated.

In the prospective study, participants were 18 to 89 years old, resided in about 25 geographic areas of the United States, and were enrolled through a virtual design. In the prospective study, cohorts were assigned on the basis of participant-reported clinical history obtained from a screening survey and a study questionnaire. For ImmuneRACE Cohort 3, a participant was defined as recovered based on two consecutive negative NP/OP PCR tests, clearance by a healthcare professional, or resolution of symptoms. In the prospective study, mobile phlebotomists collected whole blood, serum and a nasopharyngeal or oropharyngeal swab from each participant. Prospective study participants could optionally give additional blood draws and questionnaires over a 2-month period. Before DNA extraction, prospective study blood samples were shipped either frozen or at room temperature. The CDR3 holds 15 amino acids from the cysteine to the phenylalanine. The sequence is cut down to CDR3 DNA, 45 bases in frame from base 1. CDR1 and CDR2 were assigned from the germline V gene as SGHDT and YYEEEE. V is reduced by 0 bases and J by 0 bases, leaving a spacing of 9 bases between them.

This clone was seen a handful of times. No cognate antigen has been identified for it. Base qualities are missing; no much larger clone stands one base away. TCRbeta CDR3 regions were amplified from genomic DNA by means of the immunoSEQ Assay, a bias-controlled multiplex PCR. The study's own analysis went as follows. The number of nucleated cells in each sample was estimated from the amplification of reference gene primers within the assay. To quantify the absolute abundance of each unique TCRbeta CDR3 rearrangement, sequence reads were collapsed and filtered. Productive Simpson clonality was computed per sample as the square root of Simpson's diversity index over productive rearrangements. In its TCRdb copy, this immuneACCESS table keeps in-frame sequences only and misses some clones. Where compared with another copy, unresolved V genes explain less than half of these, and the others have no known cause. Clone size and V and J calls were adopted from that table, with D and trimming inferred from the DNA. The table for this sample lists 150,000 to 200,000 clones; 85% of them were counted only once. The biggest ten clones account for roughly 6.2% of the sample.

This receptor was obtained from a man in his forties who had recovered from COVID-19. The sequencing sample was made of PBMCs or T cells enriched from blood (not recorded which). Recombination joined TRBV5-6 with TRBJ1-1, with the D gene too uncertain to name. The CDR3 protein is CASSLVGEVNTEAFF. The DNA sequence is as follows: TGTGCCAGCAGCTTGGTCGGGGAAGTGAACACTGAAGCTTTCTTT.